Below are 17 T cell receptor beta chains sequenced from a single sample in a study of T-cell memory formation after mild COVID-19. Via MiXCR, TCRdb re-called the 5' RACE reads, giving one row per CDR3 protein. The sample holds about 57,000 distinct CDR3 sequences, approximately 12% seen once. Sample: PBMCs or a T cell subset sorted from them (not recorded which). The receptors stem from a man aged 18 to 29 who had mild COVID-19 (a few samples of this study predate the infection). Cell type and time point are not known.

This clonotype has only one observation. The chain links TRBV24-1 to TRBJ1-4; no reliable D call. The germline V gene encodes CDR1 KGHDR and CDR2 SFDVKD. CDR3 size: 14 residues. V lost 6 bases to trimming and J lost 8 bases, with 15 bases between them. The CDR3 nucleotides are TGTGCCACCAGTCCGGCCAGGACGAAGGAAAAACTGTTTTTT. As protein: CATSPARTKEKLFF.

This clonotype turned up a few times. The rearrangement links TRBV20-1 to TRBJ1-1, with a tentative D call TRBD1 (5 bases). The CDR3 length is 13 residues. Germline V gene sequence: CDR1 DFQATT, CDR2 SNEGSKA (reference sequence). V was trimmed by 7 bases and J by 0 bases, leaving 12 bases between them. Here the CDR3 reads CSGVKDMNTEAFF. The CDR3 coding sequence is TGCAGTGGAGTTAAGGACATGAACACTGAAGCTTTCTTT.

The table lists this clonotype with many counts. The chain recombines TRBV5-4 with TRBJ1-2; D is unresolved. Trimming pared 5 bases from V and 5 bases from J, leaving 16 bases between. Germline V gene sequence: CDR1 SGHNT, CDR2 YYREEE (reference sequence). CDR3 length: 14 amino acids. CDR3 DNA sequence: TGTGCCAGCAGACCCCCGGCCTCGGTATATGGCTACACCTTC. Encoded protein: CASRPPASVYGYTF.

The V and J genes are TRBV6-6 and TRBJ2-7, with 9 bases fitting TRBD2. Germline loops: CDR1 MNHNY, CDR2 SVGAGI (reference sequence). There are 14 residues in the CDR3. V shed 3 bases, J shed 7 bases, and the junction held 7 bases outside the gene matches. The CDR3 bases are TGTGCCAGCAGTTATGGTAGCGGGGGTGGGGAGCAGTACTTC. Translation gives CASSYGSGGGEQYF.

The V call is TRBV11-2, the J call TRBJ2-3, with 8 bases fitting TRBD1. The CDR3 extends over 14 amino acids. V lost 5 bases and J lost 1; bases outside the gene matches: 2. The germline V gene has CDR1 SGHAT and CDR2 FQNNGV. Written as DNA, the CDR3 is TGTGCCAGCAGCCAGGGACAGGGCACAGATACGCAGTATTTT. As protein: CASSQGQGTDTQYF. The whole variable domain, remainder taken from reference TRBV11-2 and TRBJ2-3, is EAGVAQSPRYKIIEKRQSVAFWCNPISGHATLYWYQQILGQGPKLLIQFQNNGVVDDSQLPKDRFSAERLKGVDSTLKIQPAKLEDSAVYLCASSQGQGTDTQYFGPGTRLTVL.

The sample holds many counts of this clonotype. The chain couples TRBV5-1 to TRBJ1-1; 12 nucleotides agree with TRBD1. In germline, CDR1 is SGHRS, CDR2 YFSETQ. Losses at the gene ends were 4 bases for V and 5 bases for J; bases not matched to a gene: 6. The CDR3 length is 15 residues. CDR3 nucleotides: TGCGCCAGCAGCACCGGGACAGGGGGCTCGACTGAAGCTTTCTTT. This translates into CASSTGTGGSTEAFF.

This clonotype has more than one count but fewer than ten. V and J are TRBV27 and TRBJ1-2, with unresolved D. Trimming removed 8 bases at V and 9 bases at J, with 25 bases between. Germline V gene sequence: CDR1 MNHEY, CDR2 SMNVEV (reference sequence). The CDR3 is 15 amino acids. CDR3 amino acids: CASPGPLPTLGSYTF. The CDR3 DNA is TGTGCCAGCCCGGGTCCTCTGCCGACACTCGGGAGCTACACCTTC.

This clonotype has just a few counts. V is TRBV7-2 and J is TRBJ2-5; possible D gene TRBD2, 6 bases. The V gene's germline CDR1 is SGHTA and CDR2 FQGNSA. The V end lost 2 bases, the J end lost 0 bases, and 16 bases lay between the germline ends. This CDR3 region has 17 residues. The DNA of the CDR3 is TGTGCCAGCAGCTTAAAAAGGTCGCGGGGTTACCAAGAGACCCAGTACTTC. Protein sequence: CASSLKRSRGYQETQYF.

This CDR3 reads CASSQGGGLNYGYTF. The CDR3 bases are TGCGCCAGCAGCCAAGGGGGAGGCCTTAACTATGGCTACACCTTC. This chain links TRBV4-3 with TRBJ1-2; D is undetermined. Germline values: CDR1 LGHNA, CDR2 YSLEER. This CDR3 is built from 15 residues. V lost 1 base to trimming and J lost 1 base, with 10 bases between them.

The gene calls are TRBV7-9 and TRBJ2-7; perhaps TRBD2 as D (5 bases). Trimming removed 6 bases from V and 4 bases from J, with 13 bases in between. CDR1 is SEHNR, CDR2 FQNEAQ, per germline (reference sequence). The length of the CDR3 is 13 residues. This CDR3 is CASSYSTGYEQYV. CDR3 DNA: TGTGCCAGCAGTTATTCAACGGGATACGAGCAGTACGTC.

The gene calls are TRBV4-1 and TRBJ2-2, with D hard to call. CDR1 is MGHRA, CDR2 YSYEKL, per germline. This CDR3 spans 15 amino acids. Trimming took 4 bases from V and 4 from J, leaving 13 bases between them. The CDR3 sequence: CASSRWMVPTGELFF. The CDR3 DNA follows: TGCGCCAGCAGCCGATGGATGGTCCCCACCGGGGAGCTGTTTTTT.

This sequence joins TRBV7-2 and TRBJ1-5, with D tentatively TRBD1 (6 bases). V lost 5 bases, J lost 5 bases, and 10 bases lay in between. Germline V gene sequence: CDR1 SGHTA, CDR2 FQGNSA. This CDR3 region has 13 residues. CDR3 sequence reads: CASSTGGHQPQHF. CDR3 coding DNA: TGTGCCAGCAGCACGGGGGGGCATCAGCCCCAGCATTTT. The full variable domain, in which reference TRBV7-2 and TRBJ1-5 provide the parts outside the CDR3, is GAGVSQSPSNKVTEKGKDVELRCDPISGHTALYWYRQSLGQGLEFLIYFQGNSAPDKSGLPSDRFSAERTGGSVSTLTIQRTQQEDSAVYLCASSTGGHQPQHFGDGTRLSIL.

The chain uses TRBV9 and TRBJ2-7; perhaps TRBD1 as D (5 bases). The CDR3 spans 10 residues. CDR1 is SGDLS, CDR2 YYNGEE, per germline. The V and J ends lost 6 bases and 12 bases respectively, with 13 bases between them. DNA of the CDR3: TGTGCCAGCACCCGCCAGGGTAGGTACGTC. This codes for CASTRQGRYV.

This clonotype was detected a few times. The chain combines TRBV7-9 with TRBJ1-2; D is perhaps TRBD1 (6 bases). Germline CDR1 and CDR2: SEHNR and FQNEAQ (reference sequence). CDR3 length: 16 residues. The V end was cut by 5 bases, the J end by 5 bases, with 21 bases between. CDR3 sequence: CASSLITRGRSYGYTF. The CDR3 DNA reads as TGTGCCAGCAGCCTCATCACCCGGGGGCGCAGTTATGGCTACACCTTC.

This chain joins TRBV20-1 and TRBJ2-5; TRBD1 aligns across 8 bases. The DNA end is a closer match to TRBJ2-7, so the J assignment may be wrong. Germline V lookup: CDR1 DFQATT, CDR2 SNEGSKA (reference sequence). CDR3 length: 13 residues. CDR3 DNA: TGCAGTGCCGTGGACAGGGCCACCTACGAGCAGTACGTC. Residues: CSAVDRATYEQYV.

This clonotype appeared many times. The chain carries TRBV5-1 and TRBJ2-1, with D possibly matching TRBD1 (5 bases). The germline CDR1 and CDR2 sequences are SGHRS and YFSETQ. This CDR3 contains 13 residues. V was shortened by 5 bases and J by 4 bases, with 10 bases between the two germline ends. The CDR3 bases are TGCGCCAGCAGATCAGGGCCGTACAATGAGCAGTTCTTC. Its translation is CASRSGPYNEQFF.

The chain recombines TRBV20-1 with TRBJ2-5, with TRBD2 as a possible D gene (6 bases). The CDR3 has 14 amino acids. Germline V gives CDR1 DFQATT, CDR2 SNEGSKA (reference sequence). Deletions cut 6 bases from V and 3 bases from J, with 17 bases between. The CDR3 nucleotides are TGCAGTGCAGCTGGGGCGGGGCTCGAAGAGACCCAGTACTTC. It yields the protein CSAAGAGLEETQYF.